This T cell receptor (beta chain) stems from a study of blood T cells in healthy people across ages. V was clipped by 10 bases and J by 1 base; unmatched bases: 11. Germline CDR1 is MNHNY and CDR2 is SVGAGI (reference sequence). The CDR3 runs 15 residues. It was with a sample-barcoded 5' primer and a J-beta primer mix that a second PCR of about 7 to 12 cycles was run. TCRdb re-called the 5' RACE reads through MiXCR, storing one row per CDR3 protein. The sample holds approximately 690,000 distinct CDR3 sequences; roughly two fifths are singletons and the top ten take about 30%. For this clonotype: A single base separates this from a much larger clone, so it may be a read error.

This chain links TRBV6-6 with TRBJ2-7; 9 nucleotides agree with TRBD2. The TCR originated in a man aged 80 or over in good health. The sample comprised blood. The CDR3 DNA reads TGTGCCAACAGCCCCGCGACTAGCGGTTCCTACGAGCAGTACTTC. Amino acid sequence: CANSPATSGSYEQYF.